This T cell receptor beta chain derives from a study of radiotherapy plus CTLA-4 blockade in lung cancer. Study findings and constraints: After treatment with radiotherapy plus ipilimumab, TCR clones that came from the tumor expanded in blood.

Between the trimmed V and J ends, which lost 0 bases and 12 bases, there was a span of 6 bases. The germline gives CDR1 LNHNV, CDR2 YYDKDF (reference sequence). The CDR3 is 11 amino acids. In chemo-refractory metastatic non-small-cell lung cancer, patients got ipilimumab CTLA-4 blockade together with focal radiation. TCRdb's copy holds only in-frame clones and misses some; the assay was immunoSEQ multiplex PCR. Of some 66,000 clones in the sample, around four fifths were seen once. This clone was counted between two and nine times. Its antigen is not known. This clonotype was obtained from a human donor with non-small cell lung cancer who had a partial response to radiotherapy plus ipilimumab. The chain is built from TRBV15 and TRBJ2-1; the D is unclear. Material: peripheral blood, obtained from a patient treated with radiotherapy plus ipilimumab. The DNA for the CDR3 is TGTGCCACCAGCAGAGATGTCGGGCAGTTCTTC. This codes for CATSRDVGQFF. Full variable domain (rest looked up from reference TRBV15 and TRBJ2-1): DAMVIQNPRYQVTQFGKPVTLSCSQTLNHNVMYWYQQKSSQAPKLLFHYYDKDFNNEADTPDNFQSRRPNTSFCFLDIRSPGLGDTAMYLCATSRDVGQFFGPGTRLTVL.